These 21 T cell receptor beta chains share one sample of origin, sequenced in a study of CD8 T cells in Susac syndrome. Reverse transcription of roughly 0.45 to 1 ug RNA used random hexamers. A single record per CDR3 protein comes from TCRdb applying MiXCR to the immunoSEQ multiplex PCR reads. The data contain 95,000 to 150,000 distinct CDR3 sequences, around 94% of them singletons. Material for sequencing was CD4+ T cells from PBMCs. The receptor set was obtained from a human donor in good health.

This CDR3 is CATSQGVDTQYF. Here the CDR3 DNA reads TGTGCCACTTCTCAGGGAGTTGATACGCAGTATTTT. V usage is TRBV19 and J usage is TRBJ2-3; perhaps D is TRBD1 or TRBD2 (5 bases each). The germline V gene has CDR1 LNHDA and CDR2 SQIVND (reference sequence). The CDR3 has 12 amino acids. V was trimmed by 10 bases and J by 6 bases, leaving 14 bases between them.

The chain is built from TRBV28 and TRBJ2-7; 7 bases map to TRBD1. With 6 bases clipped from V and 2 bases from J, the junction kept 7 bases outside the gene matches. The CDR3 contains 14 residues. Germline CDR1 MDHEN, CDR2 SYDVKM. CDR3 amino acids: CASRVGGQTYEQYF. In DNA form, the CDR3 reads TGTGCCAGCAGGGTAGGGGGACAGACCTACGAGCAGTACTTC.

The chain carries TRBV11-2 and TRBJ1-5, with a tentative D call TRBD1 (5 bases). CDR1 SGHAT and CDR2 FQNNGV come from the germline V gene. With 5 bases removed from V and 14 bases from J, the gap between germline ends came to 19 bases. There are 13 residues in the CDR3. CDR3 in amino acids: CASSDSWAGIKHF. The DNA of the CDR3 is TGTGCCAGCAGCGATAGCTGGGCAGGGATAAAGCATTTT.

The CDR3, as DNA: TGTGCCACTAGGACAGACGTGAACACTGAAGCTTTCTTT. As protein: CATRTDVNTEAFF. The chain recombines TRBV2 with TRBJ1-1; D is possibly TRBD1 (6 bases). The germline V and J ends were trimmed by 10 bases and 0 bases, with 12 bases remaining between them. Germline V gives CDR1 SNHLY, CDR2 FYNNEI. The CDR3 has 13 residues.

J is TRBJ1-2 and V is TRBV3-1, with 7 bases fitting TRBD1. CDR1 and CDR2 from the germline V gene are LGHDT and YNNKEL (reference sequence). Trimming took 0 bases from V and 5 from J; bases not matched to a gene: 6. CDR3 size: 15 residues. For the CDR3, the DNA is TGTGCCAGCAGCCAAGACCAGACAGGGTATTATGGCTACACCTTC. Protein: CASSQDQTGYYGYTF.

The chain recombines TRBV5-1 with TRBJ2-5; TRBD1 matches at 7 bases. Germline V gene lookup returns CDR1 SGHRS and CDR2 YFSETQ. This CDR3 is built from 15 residues. Trimming cost V 4 bases and J 0 bases; bases outside gene matches: 6. CDR3 residues: CASSIRTGYQETQYF. For the CDR3, the DNA is TGCGCCAGCAGCATACGGACAGGTTACCAAGAGACCCAGTACTTC.

CDR3: CASSLEGNSYNEQFF. The CDR3 DNA reads TGTGCCAGCAGCTTAGAAGGAAACTCCTACAATGAGCAGTTCTTC. The rearrangement uses TRBV7-9 and TRBJ2-1; no reliable D call. The V gene's germline CDR1 is SEHNR and CDR2 FQNEAQ (reference sequence). V lost 1 base, J lost 0 bases, and 7 bases lay in between. The CDR3 loop spans 15 amino acids.

This chain joins TRBV20-1 and TRBJ2-4; 7 bases are shared with TRBD2. This CDR3 spans 13 amino acids. In germline, CDR1 is DFQATT, CDR2 SNEGSKA (reference sequence). CDR3 sequence reads: CGGGYQAKNIQYF. The DNA for the CDR3 is TGCGGGGGGGGGTATCAAGCCAAAAACATTCAGTACTTC.

V is TRBV2 and J is TRBJ1-1; unclear D gene. Trimming pared 3 bases from V and 7 bases from J, leaving 9 bases between. In germline, CDR1 is SNHLY, CDR2 FYNNEI. The CDR3 length is 12 residues. CDR3 amino acids: CASSEWTYEAFF. DNA of the CDR3: TGTGCCAGCAGTGAGTGGACGTATGAAGCTTTCTTT.

The rearrangement joins TRBV19 to TRBJ2-1; the match to TRBD2 covers 13 bases. Germline V CDR1 and CDR2: LNHDA, SQIVND (reference sequence). This CDR3 contains 17 residues. V shed 5 bases, J shed 3 bases, and the junction held 7 bases outside the gene matches. This chain's CDR3 is CASSLNGLAGDYNEQFF. CDR3 in DNA: TGTGCCAGTAGTCTTAACGGACTAGCGGGAGACTACAATGAGCAGTTCTTC.

J is TRBJ2-5 and V is TRBV29-1; 9 bases are a match to TRBD1. CDR1 and CDR2 from the germline V gene are SQVTM and ANQGSEA. With 4 bases clipped from V and 4 bases from J, the junction kept 7 bases outside the gene matches. The CDR3 length is 14 residues. CDR3 DNA sequence: TGCAGCGTTGTGAACTCACAGGGGGCAGAGACCCAGTACTTC. It translates to CSVVNSQGAETQYF.

V usage is TRBV2 and J usage is TRBJ2-6; the D call may be TRBD1 or TRBD2 (6 bases each). Trimming took 2 bases from V and 2 from J, leaving 10 bases between them. In germline, CDR1 is SNHLY, CDR2 FYNNEI. The CDR3 spans 16 residues. CDR3 sequence reads: CASSESGAAGANVLTF. Here the CDR3 DNA reads TGTGCCAGCAGTGAATCGGGGGCGGCTGGGGCCAACGTCCTGACTTTC.

The rearrangement links TRBV11-2 to TRBJ2-3; 10 bases fit TRBD2. Germline-derived CDR1 and CDR2 are SGHAT and FQNNGV. The ends lost 5 bases at V and 1 base at J; junction bases unmatched: 9. This CDR3 has 17 amino acids. The DNA for the CDR3 is TGTGCCAGCAGCCCACGGAGGCTAGCGGGAGGCACAGATACGCAGTATTTT. Translating gives CASSPRRLAGGTDTQYF.

The V call is TRBV30, the J call TRBJ2-4, with 7 positions matching TRBD2. The V segment lost 5 bases and the J segment 8 bases; nucleotides outside the gene matches: 6. CDR3 length: 12 residues. CDR1 is GTSNPN and CDR2 is SVGIG in the germline V gene (reference sequence). The CDR3 DNA reads as TGTGCCTGGGGGGAGGGTCAGGACATTCAGTACTTC. Its translation is CAWGEGQDIQYF.

The chain is built from TRBV9 and TRBJ2-2, with unresolved D. There are 16 residues in the CDR3. The germline V and J ends were trimmed by 1 base and 1 base, with 11 bases remaining between them. The V gene's germline CDR1 is SGDLS and CDR2 YYNGEE. The DNA for the CDR3 is TGTGCCAGCAGCGTAATGTCACAAGGGAACACCGGGGAGCTGTTTTTT. Amino acid sequence: CASSVMSQGNTGELFF.

V is TRBV20-1 and J is TRBJ1-1; D unclear. The CDR3 sequence is 12 residues long. V was shortened by 3 bases and J by 6 bases, with 11 bases between the two germline ends. Germline assignment: CDR1 DFQATT and CDR2 SNEGSKA (reference sequence). CDR3 amino acids: CSASGFLAEAFF. CDR3 bases: TGCAGTGCTAGCGGGTTTCTGGCTGAAGCTTTCTTT.

The chain recombines TRBV20-1 with TRBJ2-3; 12 bases align to TRBD2. The V segment lost 5 bases and the J segment 3 bases; nucleotides outside the gene matches: 6. Germline CDR1 DFQATT, CDR2 SNEGSKA (reference sequence). The CDR3 is 15 residues long. The CDR3 nucleotides read TGCAGTGCTCCATCGACTAGCGGGAGAACAGATACGCAGTATTTT. Protein product: CSAPSTSGRTDTQYF.

This chain connects TRBV5-1 to TRBJ2-1; D is undetermined. Trimming removed 6 bases from V and 7 bases from J, with 17 bases in between. CDR1 and CDR2 (germline): SGHRS, YFSETQ. The CDR3 runs to 14 residues. The CDR3 is CASTWDDGENEQFF. CDR3 sequence (DNA): TGCGCCAGCACCTGGGATGACGGAGAAAATGAGCAGTTCTTC.

The V gene is TRBV5-6, the J gene TRBJ2-1; D is uncertain. Trimming pared 2 bases from V and 5 bases from J, leaving 8 bases between. CDR1 and CDR2 (germline): SGHDT, YYEEEE. The CDR3 loop spans 13 amino acids. In DNA form, the CDR3 reads TGTGCCAGCAGCTTCGACAACAACAATGAGCAGTTCTTC. Translation: CASSFDNNNEQFF. The full variable domain, with the rest looked up from reference TRBV5-6 and TRBJ2-1, is DAGVTQSPTHLIKTRGQQVTLRCSPKSGHDTVSWYQQALGQGPQFIFQYYEEEERQRGNFPDRFSGHQFPNYSSELNVNALLLGDSALYLCASSFDNNNEQFFGPGTRLTVL.

This chain links TRBV30 with TRBJ1-2; possible D gene TRBD1, 5 bases. Germline values: CDR1 GTSNPN, CDR2 SVGIG (reference sequence). The CDR3 runs 14 residues. V gave up 0 bases and J gave up 3 bases, with 11 bases separating them. The CDR3 sequence: CAWSVHRGDYGYTF. The CDR3, as DNA: TGTGCCTGGAGTGTACATAGAGGGGACTATGGCTACACCTTC. Combining the CDR3 with reference TRBV30 and TRBJ1-2 gives the whole variable domain SQTIHQWPATLVQPVGSPLSLECTVEGTSNPNLYWYRQAAGRGLQLLFYSVGIGQISSEVPQNLSASRPQDRQFILSSKKLLLSDSGFYLCAWSVHRGDYGYTFGSGTRLTVV.

The V call is TRBV19, the J call TRBJ2-7, with a possible D match to TRBD2 (5 bases). CDR3 length: 13 amino acids. The germline gives CDR1 LNHDA, CDR2 SQIVND (reference sequence). Trimming took 6 bases from V and 4 from J, leaving 13 bases between them. Here the CDR3 reads CASRRESSYEQYF. In nucleotides, the CDR3 is TGTGCCAGTAGGAGGGAAAGCAGTTACGAGCAGTACTTC.